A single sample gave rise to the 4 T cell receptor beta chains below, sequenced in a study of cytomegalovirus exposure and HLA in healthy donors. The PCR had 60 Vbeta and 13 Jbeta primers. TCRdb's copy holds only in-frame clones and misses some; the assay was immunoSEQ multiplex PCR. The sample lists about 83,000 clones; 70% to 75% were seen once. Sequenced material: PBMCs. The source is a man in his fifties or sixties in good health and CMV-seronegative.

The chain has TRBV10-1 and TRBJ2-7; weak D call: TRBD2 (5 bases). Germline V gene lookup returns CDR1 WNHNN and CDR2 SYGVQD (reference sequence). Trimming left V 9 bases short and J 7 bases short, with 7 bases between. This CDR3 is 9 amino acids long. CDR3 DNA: TGCGCCAGACGGAGGGAGCAGTACTTC. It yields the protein CARRREQYF.

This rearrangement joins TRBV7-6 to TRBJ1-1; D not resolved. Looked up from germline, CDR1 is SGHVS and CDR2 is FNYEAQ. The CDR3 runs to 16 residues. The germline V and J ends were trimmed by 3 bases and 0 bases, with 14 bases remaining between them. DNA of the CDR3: TGTGCCAGCAGCTTCTCCCAGGACGGGGTGAACACTGAAGCTTTCTTT. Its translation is CASSFSQDGVNTEAFF.

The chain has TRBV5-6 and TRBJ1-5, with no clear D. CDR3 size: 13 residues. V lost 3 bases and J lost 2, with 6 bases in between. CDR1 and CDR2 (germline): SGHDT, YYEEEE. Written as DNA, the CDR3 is TGTGCCAGCAGCTCCCCCGGCAATCAGCCCCAGCATTTT. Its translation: CASSSPGNQPQHF.

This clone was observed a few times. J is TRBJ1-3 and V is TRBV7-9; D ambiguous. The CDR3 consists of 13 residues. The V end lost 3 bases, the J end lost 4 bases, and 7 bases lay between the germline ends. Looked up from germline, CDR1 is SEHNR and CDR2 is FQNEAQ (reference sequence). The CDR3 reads CASSLGGGNTIYF. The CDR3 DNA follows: TGTGCCAGCAGCTTGGGAGGAGGAAACACCATATATTTT. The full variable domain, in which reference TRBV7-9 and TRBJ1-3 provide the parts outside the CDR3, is DTGVSQNPRHKITKRGQNVTFRCDPISEHNRLYWYRQTLGQGPEFLTYFQNEAQLEKSRLLSDRFSAERPKGSFSTLEIQRTEQGDSAMYLCASSLGGGNTIYFGEGSWLTVV.